The 8 T cell receptor beta chains presented below share a single source sample, sequenced in a study of blood T cell repertoires in COVID-19 (dated by TCRdb to about 2020). The method behind the library was the immunoSEQ multiplex PCR assay. This immuneACCESS table, as held by TCRdb, lists in-frame sequences with V and J called but not all clones. Of the missing ones, under half trace to an unresolved V gene in checked studies; the others have no known cause. The sample includes under 300,000 clones, with roughly 80% observed a single time. The ten most abundant clones make up roughly 4.2% of the sample. The source material was peripheral blood. Receptor source: a woman aged 40 to 49 with active or convalescent COVID-19.

This clone was detected only once. The chain recombines TRBV7-6 with TRBJ2-1, with 7 bases matching TRBD2. CDR1 is SGHVS and CDR2 is FNYEAQ in the germline V gene. V lost 1 base to trimming and J lost 2 bases; unmatched junction nucleotides: 8. This CDR3 has 17 amino acids. CDR3 residues: CASSLVGRGVPYNEQFF. The CDR3 DNA reads as TGTGCCAGCAGCTTAGTAGGCCGGGGGGTCCCCTACAATGAGCAGTTCTTC.

The CDR3 DNA sequence: TGTGCCAGCAGCTTGGCCGAGGCCAATATCCACAATGAGCAGTTCTTC. This codes for CASSLAEANIHNEQFF. This chain uses TRBV5-4 with TRBJ2-1; no reliable D call. The V gene lost 0 bases and the J gene lost 5 bases, with 15 bases spanning the gap. Germline V CDR1 and CDR2: SGHNT, YYREEE (reference sequence). CDR3 length: 16 residues.

The chain has TRBV7-7 and TRBJ2-2, with D possibly TRBD1 on 6 matching bases. V was trimmed by 0 bases and J by 2 bases, leaving 7 bases between them. In germline, CDR1 is SSHAT, CDR2 FNYEAQ (reference sequence). This CDR3 contains 15 residues. For the CDR3, the DNA is TGTGCCAGCAGCTTAGCGGACAGAAACACCGGGGAGCTGTTTTTT. It translates to CASSLADRNTGELFF.

This clone was seen just once. The chain carries TRBV9 and TRBJ2-3; D unresolved. Germline V CDR1 and CDR2: SGDLS, YYNGEE. The ends were cut back, 3 bases at V and 4 bases at J, with 15 bases in the middle. CDR3 length equals 15 residues. CDR3 region: CASSAPRQRPDTQYF. CDR3 nucleotide sequence: TGTGCCAGCAGCGCGCCGAGGCAGCGTCCAGATACGCAGTATTTT.

The gene calls are TRBV9 and TRBJ2-1; 11 bases agree with TRBD2. The CDR3 contains 15 residues. V dropped 4 bases and J dropped 1; count of bases not matched to a gene: 1. CDR1 and CDR2 (germline): SGDLS, YYNGEE. This CDR3 reads CASSSSGGSYNEQFF. Here the CDR3 DNA reads TGTGCCAGCAGCTCTAGCGGGGGGTCCTACAATGAGCAGTTCTTC.

The V call is TRBV3-1 (or the pseudogene TRBV3-2), the J call TRBJ1-1; D remains ambiguous. V lost 3 bases, J lost 8 bases, and 7 bases lay in between. CDR1 and CDR2 (germline): LGHDT, YNNKEL (reference sequence). The CDR3 totals 11 residues. The CDR3, as DNA: TGTGCCAGCAGCCAGAGGTCAGAAGCTTTCTTT. Protein: CASSQRSEAFF.

The chain carries TRBV9 and TRBJ1-4, with D maybe TRBD1 (6 bases). V was cut by 6 bases and J by 1 base, with 13 bases left in between. The length of the CDR3 is 15 residues. Germline V gene data show CDR1 as SGDLS and CDR2 as YYNGEE. The CDR3 protein is CASNPTGKTNEKLFF. The CDR3 DNA sequence: TGTGCCAGCAACCCCACAGGGAAAACTAATGAAAAACTGTTTTTT.

V is TRBV6-1 and J is TRBJ1-4; D unclear. The germline V gene has CDR1 MNHNS and CDR2 SASEGT. This CDR3 is 12 amino acids long. Trimming took off 1 base at V and 13 bases at J, with 10 bases between the two ends. CDR3 nucleotides: TGTGCCAGCAGTGAAGGATACCTAGGACTGTTTTTT. It encodes CASSEGYLGLFF.